The 18 T cell receptor beta chains below come from one sample, sequenced in a study of CD8 T cells in ankylosing spondylitis. MiXCR was run by TCRdb on the 5' RACE reads, yielding one entry per CDR3 protein. The sample records about 260,000 distinct CDR3 sequences, over 15% being singletons. The sequencing sample was made of blood, either unsorted or a sorted T cell fraction (not recorded which). The receptors shown here come from a male donor with ankylosing spondylitis or in good health (not recorded which).

This clonotype was found a few times. CDR3 sequence (DNA): TGTGCCAGCACCCCTGGACAGGGAGGCACAGATACGCAGTATTTT. It specifies CASTPGQGGTDTQYF. The chain uses TRBV12-3 or TRBV12-4 and TRBJ2-3, with TRBD1 matching 8 bases. With V trimmed by 7 bases and J by 1 base, 7 bases remained unmatched. The CDR3 extends over 15 amino acids.

V is TRBV2 and J is TRBJ2-5; TRBD1 matches at 8 bases. V shed 1 base and J 1 base; nucleotides not matched to a gene: 2. Germline loops: CDR1 SNHLY, CDR2 FYNNEI. The CDR3 consists of 15 residues. The CDR3 sequence: CASSEDRGSQETQYF. As DNA, the CDR3 is TGTGCCAGCAGTGAAGACAGGGGGTCCCAAGAGACCCAGTACTTC. The whole variable domain, filled in from reference TRBV2 and TRBJ2-5, reads EPEVTQTPSHQVTQMGQEVILRCVPISNHLYFYWYRQILGQKVEFLVSFYNNEISEKSEIFDDQFSVERPDGSNFTLKIRSTKLEDSAMYFCASSEDRGSQETQYFGPGTRLLVL.

This chain joins TRBV12-3 or TRBV12-4 and TRBJ2-2; tentative D call: TRBD2 (6 bases). This CDR3 is 16 amino acids long. Between the trimmed V and J ends, which lost 6 bases and 7 bases, there was a span of 21 bases. The CDR3 protein is CASSRKVRAAGGELFF. In nucleotides, the CDR3 is TGTGCCAGCAGCCGTAAGGTCCGAGCAGCGGGCGGGGAGCTGTTTTTT.

The rearrangement uses TRBV29-1 and TRBJ2-5; D remains ambiguous. Trimming left V 5 bases short and J 5 bases short, with 6 bases between. The CDR3 is 10 residues long. The germline V gene encodes CDR1 SQVTM and CDR2 ANQGSEA. The CDR3 protein is CSVSLETQYF. In nucleotides, the CDR3 is TGCAGCGTTTCCTTGGAGACCCAGTACTTC.

The chain carries TRBV15 and TRBJ2-3, with no clear D. The CDR3 covers 14 residues. Germline V gene data show CDR1 as LNHNV and CDR2 as YYDKDF (reference sequence). V gave up 1 base and J gave up 5 bases, with 10 bases separating them. This CDR3 is CATSRAPPVDTQYF. The CDR3 nucleotides read TGTGCCACCAGCAGAGCCCCCCCCGTAGATACGCAGTATTTT.

In this sample, this clonotype turned up a few times. V is TRBV10-3 and J is TRBJ2-2, with 9 positions matching TRBD1. Germline assignment: CDR1 ENHRY and CDR2 SYGVKD. CDR3 size: 13 residues. Unmatched junction bases numbered 2, after V lost 9 bases and J lost 3 bases. The CDR3: CAIWTGDTGELFF. DNA of the CDR3: TGTGCCATTTGGACAGGGGACACCGGGGAGCTGTTTTTT.

The J gene is TRBJ1-1, the V gene TRBV7-2, with a possible D match to TRBD1 (6 bases). This CDR3 contains 15 residues. Germline V CDR1 and CDR2: SGHTA, FQGNSA. V gave up 5 bases and J gave up 1 base, with 14 bases separating them. The CDR3: CASSIDRSRNTEAFF. The CDR3 DNA sequence: TGTGCCAGCAGCATAGACAGGAGCCGGAACACTGAAGCTTTCTTT.

This clonotype was detected only a few times. In nucleotides, the CDR3 is TGTGCCAGCAGACAGGGGGCGAGTGGGGCTAACTATGGCTACACCTTC. Its translation is CASRQGASGANYGYTF. The chain is built from TRBV6-1 and TRBJ1-2; the match to TRBD1 covers 9 bases. Per the germline V gene, CDR1 is MNHNS and CDR2 is SASEGT. The J segment lost 0 bases and the V segment lost 6 bases, leaving 8 bases of the junction unmatched. CDR3 length equals 16 residues.

The V and J genes are TRBV20-1 and TRBJ1-2; D is undetermined. CDR1 is DFQATT, CDR2 SNEGSKA, per germline (reference sequence). This CDR3 comprises 14 residues. V dropped 3 bases and J dropped 5 bases, with 16 bases sitting between them. The CDR3 DNA is TGCAGTGCTAGGGGGAGGTCCCAGAGGTATGGCTACACCTTC. It specifies CSARGRSQRYGYTF.

Ten or more counts support this clonotype. The chain joins TRBV12-3 or TRBV12-4 to TRBJ2-5, with 7 bases aligning to TRBD1. V dropped 10 bases and J dropped 3; count of bases not matched to a gene: 8. The CDR3 contains 13 residues. The CDR3 nucleotides read TGTGCCACCAGGGGGTTGAACGAAGAGACCCAGTACTTC. It translates to CATRGLNEETQYF.

This clonotype was seen many times. This chain links TRBV20-1 with TRBJ2-1, with a tentative D call TRBD1 (6 bases). The V end was cut by 6 bases, the J end by 5 bases, with 14 bases between. Germline lookup yields CDR1 DFQATT and CDR2 SNEGSKA (reference sequence). CDR3 length: 13 amino acids. CDR3 loop: CSASPTGNNEQFF. CDR3 in DNA: TGCAGTGCGTCTCCCACAGGGAACAATGAGCAGTTCTTC.

This clonotype appeared a few times. This chain links TRBV4-1 with TRBJ2-2, with 7 bases that match TRBD1. V shed 1 base and J 8 bases; nucleotides not matched to a gene: 4. CDR3 length equals 14 residues. The germline V gene encodes CDR1 MGHRA and CDR2 YSYEKL. Written as DNA, the CDR3 is TGCGCCAGCAGCCAAGCTACAGGGGCGGGGGAGCTGTTTTTT. Protein: CASSQATGAGELFF.

The chain combines TRBV10-3 with TRBJ2-7; no clear D gene. V lost 0 bases to trimming and J lost 5 bases, with 8 bases between them. The CDR3 has 13 amino acids. In germline, CDR1 is ENHRY, CDR2 SYGVKD. CDR3 bases: TGTGCCATCAGTGAGTCGACTGGGCACGAGCAGTACGTC. Translated, it gives CAISESTGHEQYV.

This clonotype was seen repeatedly, ten times or more. J is TRBJ2-3 and V is TRBV3-1; 8 bases line up with TRBD2. The CDR3 has 17 residues. Germline V gives CDR1 LGHDT, CDR2 YNNKEL (reference sequence). V dropped 3 bases and J dropped 4; count of bases not matched to a gene: 12. This chain's CDR3 is CASSHLLGRGAPDTQYF. For the CDR3, the DNA is TGTGCCAGCAGCCATCTCCTGGGGCGGGGGGCCCCAGATACGCAGTATTTT.

This chain connects TRBV5-1 to TRBJ2-3, with D perhaps TRBD2 (5 bases). CDR1 and CDR2 (germline): SGHRS, YFSETQ. The CDR3 runs 15 residues. With 4 bases removed from V and 3 bases from J, the gap between germline ends came to 15 bases. The CDR3 bases are TGCGCCAGCAGCCCCCTCACCCCGGGGACAGATACGCAGTATTTT. Amino acid sequence: CASSPLTPGTDTQYF.

The gene calls are TRBV6-5 and TRBJ1-5; a weak D match, TRBD1 (6 bases). This CDR3 has 17 residues. Germline loops: CDR1 MNHEY, CDR2 SVGAGI. The V gene lost 0 bases and the J gene lost 5 bases, with 17 bases spanning the gap. For the CDR3, the DNA is TGTGCCAGCAGTTACTCGAAGGCAGGGGTCTCCGATCAGCCCCAGCATTTT. It codes for CASSYSKAGVSDQPQHF.

The chain is built from TRBV9 and TRBJ2-3; D unresolved. The CDR3 is 16 amino acids. Germline V gives CDR1 SGDLS, CDR2 YYNGEE. Trimming shortened V by 4 bases and J by 0 bases, and 15 bases separated the two germline ends. CDR3 nucleotides: TGTGCCAGCAGCTTCGACAATAAGCACAGCACAGATACGCAGTATTTT. This sequence encodes CASSFDNKHSTDTQYF.

This clonotype was counted between two and nine times. The chain links TRBV12-3 or TRBV12-4 to TRBJ1-4; 7 bases agree with TRBD1. V lost 1 base to trimming and J lost 0 bases; unmatched junction nucleotides: 2. The CDR3 runs to 16 residues. The chain's CDR3 is CASSLGDSPTNEKLFF. The DNA for the CDR3 is TGTGCCAGCAGTTTAGGGGACAGCCCAACTAATGAAAAACTGTTTTTT.